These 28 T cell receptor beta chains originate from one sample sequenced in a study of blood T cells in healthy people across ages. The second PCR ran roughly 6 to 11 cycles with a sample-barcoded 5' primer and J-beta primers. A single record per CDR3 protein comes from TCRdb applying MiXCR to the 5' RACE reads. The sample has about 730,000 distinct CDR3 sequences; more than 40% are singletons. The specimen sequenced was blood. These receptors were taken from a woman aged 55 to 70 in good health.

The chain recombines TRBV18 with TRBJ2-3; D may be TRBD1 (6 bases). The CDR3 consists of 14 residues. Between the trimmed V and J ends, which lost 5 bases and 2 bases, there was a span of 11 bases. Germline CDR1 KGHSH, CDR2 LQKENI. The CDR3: CASSSSGATDTQYF. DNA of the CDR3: TGTGCCAGCTCATCTTCAGGGGCCACAGATACGCAGTATTTT.

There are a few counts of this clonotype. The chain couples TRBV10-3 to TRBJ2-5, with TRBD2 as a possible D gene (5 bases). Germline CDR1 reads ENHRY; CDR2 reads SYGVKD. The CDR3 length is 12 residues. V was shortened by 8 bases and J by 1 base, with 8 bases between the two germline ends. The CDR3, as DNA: TGTGCCATCGGAACTAGCCAAGAGACCCAGTACTTC. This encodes CAIGTSQETQYF.

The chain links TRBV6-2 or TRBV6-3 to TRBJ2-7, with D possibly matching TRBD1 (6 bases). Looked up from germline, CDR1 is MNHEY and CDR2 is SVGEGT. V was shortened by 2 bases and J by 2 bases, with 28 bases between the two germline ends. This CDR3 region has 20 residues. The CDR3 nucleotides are TGTGCCAGCAGTTACCCACCACCCTCAGCAGGGGACGAAGTCACCTACGAGCAGTACTTC. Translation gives CASSYPPPSAGDEVTYEQYF.

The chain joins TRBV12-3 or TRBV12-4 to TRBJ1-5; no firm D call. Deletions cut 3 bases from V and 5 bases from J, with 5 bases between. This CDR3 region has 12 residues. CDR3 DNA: TGTGCCAGCAGTTTTGAGGATCAGCCCCAGCATTTT. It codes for CASSFEDQPQHF.

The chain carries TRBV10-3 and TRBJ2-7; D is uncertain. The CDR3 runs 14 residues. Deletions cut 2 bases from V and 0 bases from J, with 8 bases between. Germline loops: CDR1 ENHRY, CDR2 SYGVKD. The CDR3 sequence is CAISEREISYEQYF. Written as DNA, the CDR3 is TGTGCCATCAGTGAGCGTGAGATCTCCTACGAGCAGTACTTC.

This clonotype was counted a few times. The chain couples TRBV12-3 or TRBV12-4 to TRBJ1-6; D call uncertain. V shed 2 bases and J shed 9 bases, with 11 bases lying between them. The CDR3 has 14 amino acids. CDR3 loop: CASSLRGALSPLHF. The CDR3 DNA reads TGTGCCAGCAGTTTACGGGGAGCCCTTTCACCCCTCCACTTT.

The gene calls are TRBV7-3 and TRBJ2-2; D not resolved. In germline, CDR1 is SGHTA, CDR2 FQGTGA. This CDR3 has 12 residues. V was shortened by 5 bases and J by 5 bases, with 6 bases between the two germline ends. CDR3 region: CASSPKTGELFF. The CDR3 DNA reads TGTGCCAGCAGCCCCAAAACCGGGGAGCTGTTTTTT.

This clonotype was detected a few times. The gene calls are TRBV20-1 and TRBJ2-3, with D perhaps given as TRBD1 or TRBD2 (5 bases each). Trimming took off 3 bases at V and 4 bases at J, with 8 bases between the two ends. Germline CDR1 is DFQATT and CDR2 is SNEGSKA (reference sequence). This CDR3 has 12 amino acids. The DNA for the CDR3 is TGCAGTGCTAGTCTGGGGGCAGATACGCAGTATTTT. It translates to CSASLGADTQYF.

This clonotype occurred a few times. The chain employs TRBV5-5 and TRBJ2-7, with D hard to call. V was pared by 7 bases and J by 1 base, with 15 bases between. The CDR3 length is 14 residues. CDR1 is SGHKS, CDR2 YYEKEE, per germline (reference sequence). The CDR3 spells CASATELRSYEQYF. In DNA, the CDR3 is TGTGCCAGCGCTACAGAGTTGAGGTCCTACGAGCAGTACTTC. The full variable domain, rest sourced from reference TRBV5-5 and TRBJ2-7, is DAGVTQSPTHLIKTRGQQVTLRCSPISGHKSVSWYQQVLGQGPQFIFQYYEKEERGRGNFPDRFSARQFPNYSSELNVNALLLGDSALYLCASATELRSYEQYFGPGTRLTVT.

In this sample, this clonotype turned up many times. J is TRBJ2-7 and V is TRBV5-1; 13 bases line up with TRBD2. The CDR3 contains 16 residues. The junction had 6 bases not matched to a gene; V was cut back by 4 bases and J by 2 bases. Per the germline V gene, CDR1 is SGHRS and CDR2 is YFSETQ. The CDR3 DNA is TGCGCCAGCAGCACCGGGACTAGCGGGACCACCTACGAGCAGTACTTC. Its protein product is CASSTGTSGTTYEQYF. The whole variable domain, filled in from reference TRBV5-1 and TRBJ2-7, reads KAGVTQTPRYLIKTRGQQVTLSCSPISGHRSVSWYQQTPGQGLQFLFEYFSETQRNKGNFPGRFSGRQFSNSRSEMNVSTLELGDSALYLCASSTGTSGTTYEQYFGPGTRLTVT.

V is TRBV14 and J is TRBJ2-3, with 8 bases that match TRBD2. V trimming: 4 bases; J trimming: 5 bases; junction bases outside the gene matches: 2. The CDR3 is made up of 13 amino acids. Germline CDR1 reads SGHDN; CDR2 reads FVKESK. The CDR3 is CASSPGGEDTQYF. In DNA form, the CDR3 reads TGTGCCAGCAGCCCCGGGGGGGAAGATACGCAGTATTTT.

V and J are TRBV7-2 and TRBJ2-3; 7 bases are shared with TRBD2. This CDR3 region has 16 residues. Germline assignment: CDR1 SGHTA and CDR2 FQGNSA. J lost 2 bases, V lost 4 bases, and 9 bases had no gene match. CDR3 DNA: TGTGCCAGCAGCTCTCTTCCGGGAGGAACCACAGATACGCAGTATTTT. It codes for CASSSLPGGTTDTQYF. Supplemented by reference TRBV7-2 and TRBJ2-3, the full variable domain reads GAGVSQSPSNKVTEKGKDVELRCDPISGHTALYWYRQSLGQGLEFLIYFQGNSAPDKSGLPSDRFSAERTGGSVSTLTIQRTQQEDSAVYLCASSSLPGGTTDTQYFGPGTRLTVL.

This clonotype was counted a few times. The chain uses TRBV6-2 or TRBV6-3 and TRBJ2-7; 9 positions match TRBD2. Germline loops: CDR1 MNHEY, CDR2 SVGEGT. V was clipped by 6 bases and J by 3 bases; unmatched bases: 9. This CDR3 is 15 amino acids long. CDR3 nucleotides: TGTGCCAGCAGGGTTAGCGGGAGTGTCCTCTACGAGCAGTACTTC. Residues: CASRVSGSVLYEQYF.

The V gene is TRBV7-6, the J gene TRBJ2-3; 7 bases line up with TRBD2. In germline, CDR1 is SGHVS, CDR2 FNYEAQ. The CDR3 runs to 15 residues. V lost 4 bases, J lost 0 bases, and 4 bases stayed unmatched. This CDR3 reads CASSSGEGSTDTQYF. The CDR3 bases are TGTGCCAGCAGCTCGGGGGAGGGTAGCACAGATACGCAGTATTTT.

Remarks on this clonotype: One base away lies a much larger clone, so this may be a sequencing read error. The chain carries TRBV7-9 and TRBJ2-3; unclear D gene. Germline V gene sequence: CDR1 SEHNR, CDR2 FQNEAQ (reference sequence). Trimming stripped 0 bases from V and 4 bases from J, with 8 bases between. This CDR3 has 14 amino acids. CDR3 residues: CASSLAAESDTQYF. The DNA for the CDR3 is TGTGCCAGCAGCTTAGCGGCAGAGTCAGATACGCAGTATTTT.

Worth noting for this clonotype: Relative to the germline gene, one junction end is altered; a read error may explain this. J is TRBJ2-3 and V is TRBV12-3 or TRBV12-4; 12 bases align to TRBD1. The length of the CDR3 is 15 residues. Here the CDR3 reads CACSLPGQGAGAQYF. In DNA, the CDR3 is TGTGCCTGCAGTTTGCCGGGACAGGGGGCCGGAGCGCAGTATTTT.

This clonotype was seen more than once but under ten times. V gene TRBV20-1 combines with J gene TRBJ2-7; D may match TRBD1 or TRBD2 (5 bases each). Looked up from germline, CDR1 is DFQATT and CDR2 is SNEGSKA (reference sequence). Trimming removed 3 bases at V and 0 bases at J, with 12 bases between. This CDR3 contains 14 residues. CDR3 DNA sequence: TGCAGTGCTAGGGGTTGGGACGGCTCCTACGAGCAGTACTTC. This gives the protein CSARGWDGSYEQYF.

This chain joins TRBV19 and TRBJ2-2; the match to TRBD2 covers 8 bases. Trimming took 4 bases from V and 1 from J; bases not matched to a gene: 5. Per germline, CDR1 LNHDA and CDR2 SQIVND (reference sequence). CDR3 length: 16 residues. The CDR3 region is CASSRAGGVNTGELFF. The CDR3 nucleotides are TGTGCCAGTAGTAGGGCGGGAGGAGTGAACACCGGGGAGCTGTTTTTT.

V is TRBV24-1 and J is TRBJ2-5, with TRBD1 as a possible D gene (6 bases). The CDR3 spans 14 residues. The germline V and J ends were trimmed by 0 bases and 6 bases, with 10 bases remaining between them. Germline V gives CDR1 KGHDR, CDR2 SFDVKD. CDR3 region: CATSDLPGAQTQYF. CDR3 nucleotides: TGTGCCACCAGTGATTTGCCAGGGGCCCAGACCCAGTACTTC.

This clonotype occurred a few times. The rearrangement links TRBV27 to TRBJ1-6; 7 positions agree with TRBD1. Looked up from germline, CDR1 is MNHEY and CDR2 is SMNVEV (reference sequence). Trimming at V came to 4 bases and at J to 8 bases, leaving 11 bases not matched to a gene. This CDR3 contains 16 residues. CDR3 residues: CASSSYRGLIYSPLHF. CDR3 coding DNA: TGTGCCAGCAGTTCTTACAGGGGCCTCATCTATTCACCCCTCCACTTT.

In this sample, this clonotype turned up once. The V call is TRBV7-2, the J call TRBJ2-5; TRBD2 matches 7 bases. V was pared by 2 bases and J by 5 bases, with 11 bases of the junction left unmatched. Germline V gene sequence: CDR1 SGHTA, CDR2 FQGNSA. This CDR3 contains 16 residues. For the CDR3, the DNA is TGTGCCAGCAGCTTATCCGGGGGAGGGCCGCGGGAGACCCAGTACTTC. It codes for CASSLSGGGPRETQYF. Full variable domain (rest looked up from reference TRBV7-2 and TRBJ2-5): GAGVSQSPSNKVTEKGKDVELRCDPISGHTALYWYRQSLGQGLEFLIYFQGNSAPDKSGLPSDRFSAERTGGSVSTLTIQRTQQEDSAVYLCASSLSGGGPRETQYFGPGTRLLVL.

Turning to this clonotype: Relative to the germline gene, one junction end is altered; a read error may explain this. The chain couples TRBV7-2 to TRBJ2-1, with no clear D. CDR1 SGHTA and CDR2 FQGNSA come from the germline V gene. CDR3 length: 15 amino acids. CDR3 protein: CASSLLQSSYNGQFF. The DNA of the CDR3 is TGTGCCAGCAGCTTACTACAGAGCTCCTACAATGGGCAGTTCTTC.

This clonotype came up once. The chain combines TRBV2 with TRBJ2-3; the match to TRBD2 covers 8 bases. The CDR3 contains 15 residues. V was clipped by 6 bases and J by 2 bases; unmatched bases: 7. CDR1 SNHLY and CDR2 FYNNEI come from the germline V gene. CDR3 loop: CASSARGGITDTQYF. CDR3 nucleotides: TGTGCCAGCAGCGCTCGCGGGGGGATCACAGATACGCAGTATTTT.

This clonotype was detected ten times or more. CDR3 residues: CASSQAETDTQYF. The CDR3 DNA sequence: TGCGCCAGCAGCCAGGCAGAGACAGATACGCAGTATTTT. The chain combines TRBV4-3 with TRBJ2-3; D call uncertain. V was trimmed by 3 bases and J by 3 bases, leaving 7 bases between them. CDR1 is LGHNA and CDR2 is YSLEER in the germline V gene. There are 13 residues in the CDR3.

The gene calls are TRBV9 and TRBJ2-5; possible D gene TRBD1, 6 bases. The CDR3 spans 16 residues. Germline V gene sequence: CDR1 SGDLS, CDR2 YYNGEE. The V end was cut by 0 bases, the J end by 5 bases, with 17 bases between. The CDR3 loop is CASSVAWPGVGETQYF. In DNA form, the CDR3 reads TGTGCCAGCAGCGTAGCTTGGCCAGGGGTTGGGGAGACCCAGTACTTC.

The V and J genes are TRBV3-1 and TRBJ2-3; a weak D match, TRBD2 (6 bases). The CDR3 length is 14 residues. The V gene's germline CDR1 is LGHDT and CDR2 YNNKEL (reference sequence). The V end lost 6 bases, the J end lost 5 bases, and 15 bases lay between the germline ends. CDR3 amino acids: CASSPGTGEDTQYF. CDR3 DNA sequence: TGTGCCAGCAGTCCCGGGACTGGTGAAGATACGCAGTATTTT.

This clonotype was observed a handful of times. CDR3 sequence reads: CASSSPGTGSSYEQYF. CDR3 sequence (DNA): TGTGCCAGCAGCTCCCCGGGGACGGGAAGCTCCTACGAGCAGTACTTC. This chain links TRBV7-9 with TRBJ2-7; D could derive from TRBD1 or TRBD2 (5 bases each). V lost 4 bases and J lost 0, with 16 bases in between. This CDR3 has 16 amino acids. CDR1 is SEHNR, CDR2 FQNEAQ, per germline (reference sequence).

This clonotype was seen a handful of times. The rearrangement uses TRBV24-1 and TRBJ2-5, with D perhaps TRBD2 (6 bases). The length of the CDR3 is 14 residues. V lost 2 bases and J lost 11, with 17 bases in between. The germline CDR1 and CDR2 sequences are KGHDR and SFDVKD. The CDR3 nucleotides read TGTGCCACCAGTGATTCAACTAGCCGCAATGAGCAGTACTTC. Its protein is CATSDSTSRNEQYF.